Listed below are T cell receptor beta chains from one sample, sequenced in a study of T-cell memory formation after mild COVID-19. TCRdb re-analysed the 5' RACE reads in MiXCR, keeping a single row per CDR3 protein. The repertoire holds approximately 170,000 distinct CDR3 sequences, with 13% as singletons. Material for sequencing was PBMCs or a T cell subset sorted from them (not recorded which). These receptors were collected from a man between 18 and 35 years old who had mild COVID-19 (a few samples of this study predate the infection). Cell type and time point are not known. Both conserved end residues are part of each CDR3. A D gene is named only where the DNA matches it firmly. Expanded clones are given a class, and other clones once, few, many or no size at all.

>.|TRBV7-2|.|TRBJ1-1
CASSLGWTEAFF
TGTGCCAGCAGCTTAGGTTGGACTGAAGCTTTCTTT
>TRBD1|TRBV29-1|.|TRBJ2-7
CSVRDRVTFEQYF
TGCAGCGTTAGGGACAGGGTCACGTTCGAGCAGTACTTC
>.|TRBV18|few|TRBJ2-7
CASSPTGRDEQYF
TGTGCCAGCTCACCGACCGGGCGGGACGAGCAGTACTTC
>.|TRBV12-3/TRBV12-4|few|TRBJ1-1
CASTQGAGEAFF
TGTGCCAGCACCCAGGGTGCGGGTGAAGCTTTCTTT
>.|TRBV5-1|.|TRBJ1-1
CASSLAADRYNTEAFF
TGCGCCAGCAGCTTGGCCGCGGACAGATATAACACTGAAGCTTTCTTT
>.|TRBV9|.|TRBJ2-3
CASSVGGAPRVDTQYF
TGTGCCAGCAGCGTAGGGGGGGCTCCTAGGGTGGATACGCAGTATTTT
>.|TRBV6-2/TRBV6-3|few|TRBJ1-6
CASVRGNNSPLHF
TGTGCCAGCGTCCGGGGCAATAATTCACCCCTCCACTTT
>.|TRBV6-6|.|TRBJ1-2
CASSYAGVGGYTF
TGTGCCAGCAGTTACGCCGGGGTAGGCGGCTACACCTTC
>TRBD1|TRBV7-9|few|TRBJ2-2
CASSQQGSSNTGELFF
TGTGCCAGCAGTCAACAGGGGTCTTCGAACACCGGGGAGCTGTTTTTT
>.|TRBV6-5|once|TRBJ1-5
CASSEQNNQPQHF
TGTGCCAGCAGTGAACAGAACAATCAGCCCCAGCATTTT
>TRBD1|TRBV6-7|.|TRBJ1-4
CASSSGTGESPATNEKLFF
TGTGCCAGCAGCAGCGGGACAGGGGAAAGTCCCGCAACTAATGAAAAACTGTTTTTT
>.|TRBV11-3|.|TRBJ2-3
CASSLHTDTQYF
TGTGCCAGCAGCCTCCACACAGATACGCAGTATTTT
>.|TRBV6-6|few|TRBJ2-3
CASSYSSFLDTQYF
TGTGCCAGCAGTTACTCGTCCTTTTTAGATACGCAGTATTTT
>.|TRBV6-5|.|TRBJ1-1
CASSPRQLNTEAFF
TGTGCCAGCAGTCCTCGACAGTTGAACACTGAAGCTTTCTTT
>.|TRBV9|few|TRBJ2-3
CASSPRLLRDTQYF
TGTGCCAGCAGCCCGAGACTACTACGGGATACGCAGTATTTT
>TRBD2|TRBV25-1|.|TRBJ2-7
CASARGGKAYEQYF
TGTGCCAGCGCCCGGGGAGGGAAGGCCTACGAGCAGTACTTC
>.|TRBV15|many|TRBJ2-7
CATSRDRYEQYF
TGTGCCACCAGCAGAGACCGGTACGAGCAGTACTTC
>TRBD1|TRBV28|few|TRBJ2-5
CASGQGVVLAQYF
TGTGCCAGCGGGCAGGGGGTAGTGTTGGCCCAGTACTTC
>.|TRBV7-6|few|TRBJ2-3
CASSLSTRLNTDTQYF
TGTGCCAGCAGCTTATCCACCCGATTGAACACAGATACGCAGTATTTT
>.|TRBV20-1|.|TRBJ1-2
CSASLREGGYTF
TGCAGTGCTAGCCTACGGGAGGGGGGCTACACCTTC
>TRBD1|TRBV5-1|few|TRBJ2-2
CASSLAGDRGTGELFF
TGCGCCAGCAGCTTGGCCGGCGACAGGGGCACCGGGGAGCTGTTTTTT
>.|TRBV7-6|few|TRBJ2-2
CASSLTAGPGELFF
TGTGCCAGCAGCTTAACCGCGGGGCCCGGGGAGCTGTTTTTT
>.|TRBV28|.|TRBJ2-3
CASSFARGITDTQYF
TGTGCCAGCAGTTTCGCCAGGGGCATCACAGATACGCAGTATTTT
>TRBD1|TRBV5-1|.|TRBJ1-1
CASSTGGAGGGTEAFF
TGCGCCAGCAGTACAGGGGGCGCGGGAGGTGGCACTGAAGCTTTCTTT
>.|TRBV7-2|few|TRBJ1-3
CASSPGGGNTIYF
TGTGCCAGCAGCCCCGGGGGGGGAAACACCATATATTTT
>.|TRBV4-1|many|TRBJ2-2
CASSQEVGGPVTGELFF
TGCGCCAGCAGCCAAGAAGTAGGGGGGCCAGTCACCGGGGAGCTGTTTTTT
>.|TRBV2|few|TRBJ1-2
CASRDTGFYGYTF
TGTGCCAGCAGGGACACAGGGTTCTATGGCTACACCTTC
>.|TRBV5-1|.|TRBJ2-5
CASSEPGSQETQYF
TGCGCCAGCAGTGAACCAGGTTCCCAAGAGACCCAGTACTTC
>.|TRBV6-2/TRBV6-3|.|TRBJ2-2
CASSAGRTNTGELFF
TGTGCCAGCAGCGCCGGACGGACTAACACCGGGGAGCTGTTTTTT
>.|TRBV7-8|few|TRBJ2-5
CASSFSGVAQYF
TGTGCCAGCAGCTTCTCCGGAGTGGCCCAGTACTTC
>TRBD2|TRBV7-3|many|TRBJ2-2
CASSPYYLAGGMNTGELFF
TGTGCCAGCAGCCCCTACTATTTAGCGGGGGGGATGAACACCGGGGAGCTGTTTTTT
>TRBD2|TRBV4-1|.|TRBJ2-5
CASSQEGLRQETQYF
TGCGCCAGCAGCCAAGAGGGACTACGCCAAGAGACCCAGTACTTC
>.|TRBV7-2|.|TRBJ1-2
CASSLEQADGYTF
TGTGCCAGCAGCTTAGAGCAAGCAGATGGCTACACCTTC
>TRBD1|TRBV9|.|TRBJ1-1
CASREGARDDTEAFF
TGTGCCAGCAGAGAGGGGGCAAGAGATGACACTGAAGCTTTCTTT
>.|TRBV7-2|many|TRBJ2-1
CASSSATGNYNEQFF
TGTGCCAGCAGCTCCGCCACCGGGAACTACAATGAGCAGTTCTTC
>TRBD1|TRBV6-5|few|TRBJ1-1
CASSYSTGAGNTEAFF
TGTGCCAGCAGTTACTCTACAGGGGCCGGGAACACTGAAGCTTTCTTT
>.|TRBV9|.|TRBJ2-1
CASSVEGKGYNEQFF
TGTGCCAGCAGCGTAGAGGGGAAAGGGTACAATGAGCAGTTCTTC
>TRBD2|TRBV7-2|many|TRBJ2-7
CASSRDLAGGEYEQYF
TGTGCCAGCAGCCGAGATCTAGCGGGGGGAGAATACGAGCAGTACTTC
>.|TRBV30|.|TRBJ2-7
CAWSAAYEQYF
TGTGCCTGGAGTGCCGCCTACGAGCAGTACTTC
>.|TRBV28|.|TRBJ1-2
CASSTSVDRFYGYTF
TGTGCCAGCAGTACCTCCGTAGACAGATTCTATGGCTACACCTTC
>TRBD1|TRBV9|few|TRBJ2-4
CASSLGTGKNIQYF
TGTGCCAGCAGCCTCGGGACAGGCAAAAACATTCAGTACTTC
>.|TRBV7-2|many|TRBJ2-5
CASSHRLGGETQYF
TGTGCCAGCAGCCACCGTCTAGGGGGGGAGACCCAGTACTTC
>.|TRBV6-5|many|TRBJ2-1
CASSPARPYNEQFF
TGTGCCAGCAGTCCAGCAAGACCGTACAATGAGCAGTTCTTC
>.|TRBV5-1|many|TRBJ1-2
CASRQNYDYGYTF
TGCGCCAGCAGGCAGAATTATGACTATGGCTACACCTTC
>.|TRBV20-1|.|TRBJ2-3
CSAMPGGDTQYF
TGCAGTGCTATGCCGGGTGGAGATACGCAGTATTTT
>.|TRBV7-2|.|TRBJ2-7
CASSLAPGWRDSYEQYF
TGTGCCAGCAGCTTAGCGCCGGGATGGAGGGACTCCTACGAGCAGTACTTC
>.|TRBV7-2|many|TRBJ2-5
CASTLGRETQYF
TGTGCCAGCACCCTCGGACGCGAGACCCAGTACTTC
>TRBD1|TRBV7-2|.|TRBJ1-2
CASSSLMNPGTGGAYGYTF
TGTGCCAGCAGCTCTCTAATGAACCCCGGGACAGGGGGCGCCTATGGCTACACCTTC
>TRBD1|TRBV27|.|TRBJ2-7
CASSVRQGPSYEQYF
TGTGCCAGCAGTGTCCGACAGGGACCCTCCTACGAGCAGTACTTC
>.|TRBV4-1|few|TRBJ1-5
CASSQVGPNQPQHF
TGCGCCAGCAGCCAAGTGGGACCCAATCAGCCCCAGCATTTT
>.|TRBV5-1|.|TRBJ2-5
CASSLDLRGETQYF
TGCGCCAGCAGCTTGGATCTGCGGGGAGAGACCCAGTACTTC
>.|TRBV28|few|TRBJ1-5
CASSFSGLDQPQHF
TGTGCCAGCAGTTTCTCAGGGTTGGATCAGCCCCAGCATTTT
>TRBD1|TRBV5-1|many|TRBJ2-3
CASSLLWTGDPDTQYF
TGCGCCAGCAGCTTGCTATGGACAGGGGACCCAGATACGCAGTATTTT
>TRBD1|TRBV5-1|.|TRBJ1-2
CASSSGQGAIGYTF
TGCGCCAGCAGCTCGGGACAGGGGGCAATTGGCTACACCTTC